A single T cell receptor beta chain is shown here with its context. The antigen is not known. This sample was taken from a study of T cells in Graves' hyperthyroidism and ophthalmopathy. Findings and caveats of the study: Also found in blood were most expanded thyroid clonotypes above 0.001. It was a median approximately six months before onset that the model predicted ophthalmopathy.

Using RNA transcripts as the source, TCR beta CDR3 regions were amplified. First-round RT-PCR targeting the TCR CDR3 was performed with the HTBI primer set. MiXCR, applied by TCRdb to the multiplex PCR reads, yields one record per CDR3 protein. The sample consists of 380,000 or so distinct CDR3 sequences, over 11% of them appearing once. Absent ophthalmopathy progression within 18 months defined stable Graves' hyperthyroidism. Fresh peripheral blood, 10 ml, yielded the PBMCs. Trimming stripped 5 bases from V and 2 bases from J, with 6 bases between. CDR3 size: 11 residues. Germline loops: CDR1 SQVTM, CDR2 ANQGSEA.

This TCR derives from a young woman with Graves' hyperthyroidism. The V gene is TRBV29-1, the J gene TRBJ2-5; D ambiguous. The sequencing sample was made of blood. DNA of the CDR3: TGCAGCGTTAGGGTGCAAGAGACCCAGTACTTC. It specifies CSVRVQETQYF.